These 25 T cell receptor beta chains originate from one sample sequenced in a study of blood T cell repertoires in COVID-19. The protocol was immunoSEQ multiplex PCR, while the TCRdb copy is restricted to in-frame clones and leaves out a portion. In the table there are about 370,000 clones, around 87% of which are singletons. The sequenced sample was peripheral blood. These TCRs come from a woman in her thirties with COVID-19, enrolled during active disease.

The CDR3 is CASSSGENTEAFF. The CDR3 nucleotides read TGTGCCAGCTCTTCGGGGGAAAACACTGAAGCTTTCTTT. The chain links TRBV18 to TRBJ1-1, with D possibly matching TRBD1 (5 bases). This CDR3 contains 13 residues. Germline CDR1 and CDR2: KGHSH and LQKENI. V was shortened by 6 bases and J by 2 bases, with 10 bases between the two germline ends.

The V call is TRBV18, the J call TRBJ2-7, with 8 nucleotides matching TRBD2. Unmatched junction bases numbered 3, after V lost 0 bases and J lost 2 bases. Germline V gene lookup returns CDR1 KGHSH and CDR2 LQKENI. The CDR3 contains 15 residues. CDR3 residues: CASSPPGLDPYEQYF. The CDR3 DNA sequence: TGTGCCAGCTCACCACCGGGACTAGACCCCTACGAGCAGTACTTC.

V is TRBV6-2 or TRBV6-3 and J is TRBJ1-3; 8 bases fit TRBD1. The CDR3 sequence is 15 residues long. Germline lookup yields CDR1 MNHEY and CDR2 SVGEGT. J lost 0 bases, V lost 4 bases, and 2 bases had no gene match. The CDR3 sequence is CASSFGQGSGNTIYF. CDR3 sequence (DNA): TGTGCCAGCAGTTTCGGACAGGGCTCTGGAAACACCATATATTTT.

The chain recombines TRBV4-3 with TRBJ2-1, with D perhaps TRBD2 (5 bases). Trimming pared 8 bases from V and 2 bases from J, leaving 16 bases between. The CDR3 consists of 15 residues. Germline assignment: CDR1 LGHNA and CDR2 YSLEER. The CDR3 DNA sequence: TGCGCCAGCCGGCACGGTGGGAGCGCCTACAATGAGCAGTTCTTC. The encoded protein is CASRHGGSAYNEQFF.

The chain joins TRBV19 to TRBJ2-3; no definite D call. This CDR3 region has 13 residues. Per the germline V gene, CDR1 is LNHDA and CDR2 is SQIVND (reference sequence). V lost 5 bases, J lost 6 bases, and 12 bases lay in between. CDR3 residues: CASSPLPRDTQYF. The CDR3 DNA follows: TGTGCCAGTAGTCCCTTGCCTCGGGATACGCAGTATTTT.

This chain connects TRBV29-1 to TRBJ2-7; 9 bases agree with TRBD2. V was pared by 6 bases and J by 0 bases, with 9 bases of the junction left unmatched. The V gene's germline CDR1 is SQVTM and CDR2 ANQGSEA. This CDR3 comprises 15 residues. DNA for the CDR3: TGCAGCGTCCAGTCTAGCGGGATGAACTCCTACGAGCAGTACTTC. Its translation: CSVQSSGMNSYEQYF.

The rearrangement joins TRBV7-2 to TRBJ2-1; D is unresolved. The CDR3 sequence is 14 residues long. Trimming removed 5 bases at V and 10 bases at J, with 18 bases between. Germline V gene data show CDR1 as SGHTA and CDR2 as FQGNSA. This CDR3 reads CASSPTNTRWEQFF. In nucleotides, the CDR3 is TGTGCCAGCAGCCCAACTAATACGAGATGGGAGCAGTTCTTC.

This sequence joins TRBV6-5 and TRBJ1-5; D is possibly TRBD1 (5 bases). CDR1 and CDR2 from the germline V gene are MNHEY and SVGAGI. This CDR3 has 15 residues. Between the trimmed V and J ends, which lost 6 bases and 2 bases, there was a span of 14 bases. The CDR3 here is CASRLRRGGNQPQHF. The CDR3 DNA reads TGTGCCAGCAGGCTTCGTAGGGGTGGCAATCAGCCCCAGCATTTT.

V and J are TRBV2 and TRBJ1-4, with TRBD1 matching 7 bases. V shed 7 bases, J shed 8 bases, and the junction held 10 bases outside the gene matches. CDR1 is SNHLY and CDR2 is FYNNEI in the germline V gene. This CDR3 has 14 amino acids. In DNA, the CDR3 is TGTGCCAGCAATAGCCGGGACAGTGACGAAAAACTGTTTTTT. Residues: CASNSRDSDEKLFF.

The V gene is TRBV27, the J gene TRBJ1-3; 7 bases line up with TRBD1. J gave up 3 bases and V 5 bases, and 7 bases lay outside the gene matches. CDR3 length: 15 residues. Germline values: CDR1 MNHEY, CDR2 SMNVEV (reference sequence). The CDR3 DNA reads TGTGCCAGCAGTCTCGCGAGGGGGCTTGGAAACACCATATATTTT. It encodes CASSLARGLGNTIYF.

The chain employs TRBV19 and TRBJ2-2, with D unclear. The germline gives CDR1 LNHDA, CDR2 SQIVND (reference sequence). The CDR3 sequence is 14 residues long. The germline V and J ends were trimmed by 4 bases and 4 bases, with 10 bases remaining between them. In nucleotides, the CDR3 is TGTGCCAGTAGTACAAGAGACTCCACCGGGGAGCTGTTTTTT. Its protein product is CASSTRDSTGELFF.

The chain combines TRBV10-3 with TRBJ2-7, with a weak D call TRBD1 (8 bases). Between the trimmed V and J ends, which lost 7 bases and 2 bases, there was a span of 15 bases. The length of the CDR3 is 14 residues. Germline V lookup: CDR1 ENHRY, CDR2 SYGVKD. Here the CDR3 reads CAIKPTGGAYEQYF. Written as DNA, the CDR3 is TGTGCCATCAAACCCACAGGGGGGGCCTACGAGCAGTACTTC.

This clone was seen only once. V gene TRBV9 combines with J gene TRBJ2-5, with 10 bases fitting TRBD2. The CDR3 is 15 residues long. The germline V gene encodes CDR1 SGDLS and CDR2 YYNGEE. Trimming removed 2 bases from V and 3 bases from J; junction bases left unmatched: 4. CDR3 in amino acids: CASSVFGLAEETQYF. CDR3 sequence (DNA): TGTGCCAGCAGCGTCTTCGGACTAGCGGAAGAGACCCAGTACTTC.

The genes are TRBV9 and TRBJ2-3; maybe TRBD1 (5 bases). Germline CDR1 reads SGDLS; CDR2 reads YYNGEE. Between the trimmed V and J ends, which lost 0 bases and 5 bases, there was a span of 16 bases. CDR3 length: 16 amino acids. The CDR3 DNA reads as TGTGCCAGCAGCGTAGCCAGTCAAAAAAGGGGAGATACGCAGTATTTT. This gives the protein CASSVASQKRGDTQYF.

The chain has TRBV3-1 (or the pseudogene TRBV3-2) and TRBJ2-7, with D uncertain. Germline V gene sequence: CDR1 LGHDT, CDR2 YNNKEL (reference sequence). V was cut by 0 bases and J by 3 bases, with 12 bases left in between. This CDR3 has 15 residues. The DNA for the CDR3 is TGTGCCAGCAGCCAAGACATGGCCGGGTTCTACGAGCAGTACTTC. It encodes CASSQDMAGFYEQYF.

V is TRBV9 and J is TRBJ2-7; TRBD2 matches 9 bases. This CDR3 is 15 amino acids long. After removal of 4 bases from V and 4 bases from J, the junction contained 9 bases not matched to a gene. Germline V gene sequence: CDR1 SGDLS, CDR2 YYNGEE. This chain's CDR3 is CASSPRLTSGYEQYF. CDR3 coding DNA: TGTGCCAGCAGCCCTCGCCTGACTAGCGGTTACGAGCAGTACTTC.

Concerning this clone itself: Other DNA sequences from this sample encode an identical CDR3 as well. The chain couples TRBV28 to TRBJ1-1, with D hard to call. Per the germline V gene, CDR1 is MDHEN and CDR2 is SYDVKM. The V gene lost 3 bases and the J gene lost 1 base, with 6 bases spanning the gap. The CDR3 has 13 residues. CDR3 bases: TGTGCCAGCAGTTTTTCGGGGAACACTGAAGCTTTCTTT. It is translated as CASSFSGNTEAFF.

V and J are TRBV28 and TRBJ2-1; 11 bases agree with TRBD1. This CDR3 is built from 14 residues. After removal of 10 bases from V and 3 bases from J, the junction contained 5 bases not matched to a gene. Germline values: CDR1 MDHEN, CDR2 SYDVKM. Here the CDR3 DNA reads TGTGCCACCGCCGGGACAGGGGGCTACAATGAGCAGTTCTTC. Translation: CATAGTGGYNEQFF.

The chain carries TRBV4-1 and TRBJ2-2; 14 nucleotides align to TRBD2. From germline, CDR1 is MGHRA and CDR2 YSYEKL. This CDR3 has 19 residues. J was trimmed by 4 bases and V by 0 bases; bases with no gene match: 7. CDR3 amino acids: CASSQDGTSGSLGTGELFF. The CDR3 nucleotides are TGCGCCAGCAGCCAAGACGGGACTAGCGGGAGTCTAGGCACCGGGGAGCTGTTTTTT.

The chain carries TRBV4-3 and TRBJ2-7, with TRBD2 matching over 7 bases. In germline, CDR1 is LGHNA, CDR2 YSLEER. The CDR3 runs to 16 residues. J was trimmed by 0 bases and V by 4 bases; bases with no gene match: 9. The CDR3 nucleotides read TGCGCCAGCAGCCGCCTACTGGGCGGGAGCTCCTACGAGCAGTACTTC. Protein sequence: CASSRLLGGSSYEQYF.

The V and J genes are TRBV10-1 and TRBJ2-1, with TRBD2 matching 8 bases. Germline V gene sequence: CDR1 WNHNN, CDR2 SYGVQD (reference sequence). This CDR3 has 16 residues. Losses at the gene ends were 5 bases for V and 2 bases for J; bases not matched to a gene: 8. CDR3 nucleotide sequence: TGCGCCAGCAGTAGCGGGAGTGCACCGCCCTACAATGAGCAGTTCTTC. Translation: CASSSGSAPPYNEQFF.

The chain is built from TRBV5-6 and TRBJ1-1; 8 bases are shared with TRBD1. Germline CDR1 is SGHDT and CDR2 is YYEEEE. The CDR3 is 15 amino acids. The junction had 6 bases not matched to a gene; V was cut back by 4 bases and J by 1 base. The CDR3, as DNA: TGTGCCAGCAGCACTGACAGGGGATGGAACACTGAAGCTTTCTTT. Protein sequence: CASSTDRGWNTEAFF.

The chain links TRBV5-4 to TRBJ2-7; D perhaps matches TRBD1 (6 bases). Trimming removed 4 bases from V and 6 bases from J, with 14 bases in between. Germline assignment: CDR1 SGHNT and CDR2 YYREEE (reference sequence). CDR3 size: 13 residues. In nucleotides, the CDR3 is TGTGCCAGCAGCATAACAGGGCCGGGCGAGCAGTACTTC. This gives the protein CASSITGPGEQYF.

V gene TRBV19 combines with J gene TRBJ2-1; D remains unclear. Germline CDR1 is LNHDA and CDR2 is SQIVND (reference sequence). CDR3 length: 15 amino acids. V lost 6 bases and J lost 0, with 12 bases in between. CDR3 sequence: CASRIAWSSYNEQFF. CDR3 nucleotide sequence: TGTGCCAGTAGAATCGCCTGGAGCTCCTACAATGAGCAGTTCTTC.

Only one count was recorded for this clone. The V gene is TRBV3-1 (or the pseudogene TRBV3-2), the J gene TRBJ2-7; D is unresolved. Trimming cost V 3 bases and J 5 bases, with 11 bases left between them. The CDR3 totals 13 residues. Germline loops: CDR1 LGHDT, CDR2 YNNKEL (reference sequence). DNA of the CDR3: TGTGCCAGCAGCCATGGGTCAGGCAACGAGCAGTACTTC. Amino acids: CASSHGSGNEQYF.